The T cell receptor (beta chain) under discussion was sequenced for a study of blood T cells in healthy people across ages. Every donor provided ten milliliters of peripheral blood. Total RNA was extracted at no less than 6 micrograms per sample. Sample-barcoded 5' priming and a J-beta primer mix drove a second PCR of roughly 6 to 12 cycles. TCRdb recomputed calls from the 5' RACE reads with MiXCR, one row per CDR3 protein. The sample consists of over 950,000 distinct CDR3 sequences, approximately 38% of them appearing once. Trimming took 3 bases from V and 7 from J, leaving 16 bases between them. The CDR3 length is 14 residues. Germline-derived CDR1 and CDR2 are SGHKS and YYEKEE (reference sequence).

This TCR was recovered from a man younger than 35 in good health. Material for sequencing was blood. J is TRBJ1-1 and V is TRBV5-5; no clear D. The CDR3 bases are TGTGCCAGCAGCTCCGATACACAGTTCCTTGAAGCTTTCTTT. Amino acids: CASSSDTQFLEAFF.